This T cell receptor (beta chain) appears in the sequencing data of a study of blood T cell repertoires in COVID-19. Study at large: Sample material is recorded as cDNA or gDNA derived from T cells, B-cell-depleted T cells, or PBMCs.

Germline loops: CDR1 MNHNY, CDR2 SVGAGI (reference sequence). This CDR3 contains 18 residues. V lost 5 bases and J 5 bases, leaving 27 bases between the germline ends. In this sample, this clone turned up a few times. Under the authors' procedure: It was from reference gene primer amplification that nucleated cell counts were estimated. The data were produced by immunoSEQ multiplex PCR, yet TCRdb's version contains in-frame clones alone and is incomplete. V, J and clone size are taken as reported in that table, and D and trimming were inferred from the DNA itself. The sample consists of 200,000 to 250,000 clones, about 87% of them appearing once.

The material sequenced was peripheral blood. This receptor was obtained from a woman aged 70 to 79 with active or convalescent COVID-19. This chain uses TRBV6-6 with TRBJ2-5, with D perhaps TRBD2 (6 bases). CDR3 bases: TGTGCCAGCAGTCCTACCCCCCGGGGGACCGTTGGGGGGGAGACCCAGTACTTC. This gives the protein CASSPTPRGTVGGETQYF.